This TCR beta chain was sequenced for a study of shared clonotypes between healthy human individuals. The overall study: The study drew on a couple of women and a few men aged 18 to 49 as donors. Study outcomes and limitations: It was only blood that was sampled, and tissue repertoires likely differ.

Concerning this clone itself: The antigen remains undetermined.

Profiling relied on immunoSEQ multiplex PCR, and the TCRdb table lists in-frame clones only, not all of them. The sample lists roughly 500,000 clones, less than 85% occurring once. The donors, all of them Caucasian adults, lived in Nashville, Tennessee. Deletions cut 7 bases from V and 0 bases from J, with 10 bases between. CDR3 size: 13 residues. CDR1 is SNHLY, CDR2 FYNNEI, per germline. This receptor was obtained from a woman aged 40-49 years in good health. Some clones in this sample may be carry-over from other donors' samples. This chain uses TRBV2 with TRBJ2-7; maybe TRBD2 (5 bases). The specimen sequenced was PBMCs. CDR3: CASISEYSYEQYF. The CDR3 nucleotides read TGTGCCAGCATTAGCGAATACTCCTACGAGCAGTACTTC.